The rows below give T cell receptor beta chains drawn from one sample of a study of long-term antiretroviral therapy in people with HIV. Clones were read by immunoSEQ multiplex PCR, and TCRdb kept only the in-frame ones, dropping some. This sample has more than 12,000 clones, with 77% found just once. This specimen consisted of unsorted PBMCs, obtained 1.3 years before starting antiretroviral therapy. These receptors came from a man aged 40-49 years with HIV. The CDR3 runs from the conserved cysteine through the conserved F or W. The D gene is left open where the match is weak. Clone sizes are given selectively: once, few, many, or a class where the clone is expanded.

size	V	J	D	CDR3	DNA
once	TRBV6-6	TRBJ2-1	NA	CATSGRNEQFF	TGTGCCACCTCAGGGAGGAATGAGCAGTTCTTC
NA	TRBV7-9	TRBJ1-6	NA	CASSLREPYNSPLHF	TGTGCCAGCAGCTTAAGAGAGCCCTATAATTCACCCCTCCACTTT
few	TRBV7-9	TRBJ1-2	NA	CASSSLGLGNYGYTF	TGTGCCAGCAGCTCCCTGGGACTGGGAAACTATGGCTACACCTTC
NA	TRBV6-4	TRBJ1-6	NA	CASTGHNSPLHF	TGTGCCAGCACCGGACATAATTCACCCCTCCACTTT
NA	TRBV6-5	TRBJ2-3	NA	CASSYSREGLLDTQYF	TGTGCCAGCAGTTACAGCCGAGAAGGGCTCCTAGATACGCAGTATTTT
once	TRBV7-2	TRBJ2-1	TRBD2	CASRPSGGLYNEQFF	TGTGCCAGCAGACCTAGCGGGGGGCTCTACAATGAGCAGTTCTTC
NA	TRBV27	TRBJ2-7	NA	CASSPLEAGAHEQYF	TGTGCCAGCAGTCCCCTCGAGGCAGGGGCCCACGAGCAGTACTTC
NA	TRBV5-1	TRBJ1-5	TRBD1	CASSPTGGEQPQHF	TGCGCCAGCAGCCCGACAGGGGGCGAACAGCCCCAGCATTTT
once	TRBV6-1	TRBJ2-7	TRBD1	CASSRARDSTYEQYF	TGTGCCAGCAGTCGGGCCCGGGACAGCACCTACGAGCAGTACTTC
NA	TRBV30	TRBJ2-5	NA	CAWKGERAQYF	TGTGCCTGGAAGGGGGAGCGGGCCCAGTACTTC
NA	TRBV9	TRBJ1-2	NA	CASSVALENYGYTF	TGTGCCAGCAGCGTAGCTTTGGAGAACTATGGCTACACCTTC
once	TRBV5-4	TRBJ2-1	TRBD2	CASSSSGGGSYNEQFF	TGTGCCAGCAGCTCAAGCGGGGGGGGGTCCTACAATGAGCAGTTCTTC
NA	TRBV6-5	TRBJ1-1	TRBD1	CASSRQPTGGTEAFF	TGTGCCAGCAGCCGACAACCTACAGGGGGCACTGAAGCTTTCTTT
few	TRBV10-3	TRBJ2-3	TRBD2	CAIRGLTSGERVDTQYF	TGTGCCATCAGAGGGCTGACTAGCGGGGAACGTGTAGATACGCAGTATTTT
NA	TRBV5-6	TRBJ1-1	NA	CASSPNTGTVKNTEAFF	TGTGCCAGCAGCCCAAATACCGGGACGGTCAAGAACACTGAAGCTTTCTTT
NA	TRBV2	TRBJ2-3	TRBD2	CASSEGIAGGTDTQYF	TGTGCCAGCAGTGAAGGAATAGCGGGGGGCACAGATACGCAGTATTTT
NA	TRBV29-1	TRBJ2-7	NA	CSVTEGRYEQYF	TGCAGCGTTACAGAAGGTCGCTACGAGCAGTACTTC
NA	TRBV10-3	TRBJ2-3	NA	CAIEAASRDTQYF	TGTGCCATCGAAGCGGCCTCCCGCGATACGCAGTATTTT
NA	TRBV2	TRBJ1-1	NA	CAGREETEAFF	TGTGCCGGGAGAGAGGAGACTGAAGCTTTCTTT
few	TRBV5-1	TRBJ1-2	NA	CASSSLQALDYGYTF	TGCGCCAGCAGCTCGTTACAGGCCCTCGACTATGGCTACACCTTC
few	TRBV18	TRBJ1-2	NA	CASSLLAELNYGYTF	TGTGCCAGCTCACTACTCGCTGAACTGAACTATGGCTACACCTTC
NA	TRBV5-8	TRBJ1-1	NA	CASSLGARGNTEAFF	TGTGCCAGCAGCCTAGGCGCAAGGGGGAACACTGAAGCTTTCTTT
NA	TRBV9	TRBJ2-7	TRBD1	CASSVGLGQGIDEQYF	TGTGCCAGCAGCGTAGGATTGGGACAGGGGATCGACGAGCAGTACTTC
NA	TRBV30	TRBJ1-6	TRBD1	CASDRQNSPLHF	TGTGCCTCGGACAGGCAAAATTCACCCCTCCACTTT
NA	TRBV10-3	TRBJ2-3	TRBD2	CAISESGLAGARTDTQYF	TGTGCCATCAGTGAGTCGGGACTAGCGGGGGCCCGCACAGATACGCAGTATTTT
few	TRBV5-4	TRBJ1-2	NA	CASSLLEGYTF	TGTGCCAGCAGCTTGCTTGAGGGCTACACCTTC
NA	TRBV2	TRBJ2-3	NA	CASSDDGHTDTQYF	TGTGCCAGCAGTGACGACGGGCACACAGATACGCAGTATTTT
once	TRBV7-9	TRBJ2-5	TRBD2	CASSQTSGGDQETQYF	TGTGCCAGCAGCCAAACTAGCGGGGGAGATCAAGAGACCCAGTACTTC
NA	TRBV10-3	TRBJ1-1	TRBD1	CAISGPGGLANTEAFF	TGTGCCATCAGTGGTCCAGGGGGGCTTGCGAACACTGAAGCTTTCTTT
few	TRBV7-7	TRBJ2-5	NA	CASSPGRHQETQYF	TGTGCCAGCAGCCCGGGACGCCACCAAGAGACCCAGTACTTC
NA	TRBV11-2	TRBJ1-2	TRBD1	CASSSGQGPYGYTF	TGTGCCAGCAGCTCGGGACAGGGTCCCTATGGCTACACCTTC
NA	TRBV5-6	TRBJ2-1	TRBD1	CASSLGQGERFF	TGTGCCAGCAGCTTGGGACAGGGTGAACGGTTCTTC
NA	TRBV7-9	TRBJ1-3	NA	CASSLVGDEYSGNTIYF	TGTGCCAGCAGCTTGGTCGGGGATGAGTACTCTGGAAACACCATATATTTT
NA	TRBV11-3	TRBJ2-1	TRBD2	CASSLALAGEPYNEQFF	TGTGCCAGCAGCTTAGCGCTAGCGGGGGAACCATACAATGAGCAGTTCTTC
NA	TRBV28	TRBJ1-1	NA	CASSLGRGYTEAFF	TGTGCCAGCAGTTTAGGGCGGGGGTACACTGAAGCTTTCTTT
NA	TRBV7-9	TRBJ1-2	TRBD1	CASSPDRVARGYTF	TGTGCCAGCAGCCCAGACAGGGTGGCAAGGGGCTACACCTTC
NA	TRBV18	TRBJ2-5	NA	CASSPGNLGEETQYF	TGTGCCAGCTCACCAGGCAACTTGGGGGAGGAGACCCAGTACTTC
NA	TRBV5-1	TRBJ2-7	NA	CASSMSAGFTYEQYF	TGCGCCAGCAGCATGTCAGCAGGGTTCACCTACGAGCAGTACTTC
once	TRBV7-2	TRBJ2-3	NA	CASSLGVGRSTDTQYF	TGTGCCAGCAGCTTAGGAGTGGGGCGAAGCACAGATACGCAGTATTTT
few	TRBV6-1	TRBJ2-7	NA	CASKEVQTSYEQYF	TGTGCCAGCAAAGAGGTCCAGACCTCCTACGAGCAGTACTTC
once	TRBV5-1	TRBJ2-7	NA	CASSLQEVNEQYF	TGCGCCAGCAGCCTCCAGGAGGTAAACGAGCAGTACTTC
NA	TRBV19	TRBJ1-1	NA	CASSASPNTEAFF	TGTGCCAGCAGCGCCTCGCCCAACACTGAAGCTTTCTTT
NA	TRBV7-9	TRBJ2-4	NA	CASSLGGLQGPKNIQYF	TGTGCCAGCAGCTTGGGCGGCTTGCAGGGACCCAAAAACATTCAGTACTTC
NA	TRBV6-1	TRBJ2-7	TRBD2	CASSEAGAGGRSYEQYF	TGTGCCAGCAGTGAAGCGGGGGCGGGGGGCCGTTCCTACGAGCAGTACTTC
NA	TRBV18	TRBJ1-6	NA	CASSPDDNSPLHF	TGTGCCAGCTCACCCGATGATAATTCACCCCTCCACTTT